This TCR beta chain appears in the sequencing data of a study of shared clonotypes between healthy human individuals. The assay was immunoSEQ multiplex PCR, and TCRdb's table has in-frame clones only and misses some. In the table there are some 2,500,000 clones, around 93% of which are singletons. Comments on this clone: Antigen specificity is unknown.

Broader study findings: Sharing of clonotypes among donors was expected to vary with sequencing depth.

The V end was cut by 2 bases, the J end by 8 bases, with 13 bases between. The CDR3 has 14 amino acids. Germline V lookup: CDR1 KGHSH, CDR2 LQKENI. J is TRBJ2-1 and V is TRBV18; D perhaps matches TRBD2 (6 bases). Specimen: naive CD4+ T cells from PBMCs. Subset denoted: CD45RA+ positively selected. This clonotype originated in a man aged 18-30 years in good health. Some clones in this sample may be carry-over from other donors' samples. CDR3 in amino acids: CASSPNSGVDEQFF. CDR3 DNA: TGTGCCAGCTCACCAAATTCGGGAGTGGATGAGCAGTTCTTC.